The rows below give T cell receptor beta chains drawn from one sample of a study of regulatory T cells in long-lasting Graves disease. TCRdb analysed the multiplex PCR reads with MiXCR anew, one entry per CDR3 protein. The top ten hold 12% of the sample, which has more than 450,000 distinct CDR3 sequences, roughly 16% seen once. The sample was also reused in another study, on T cells in Graves' hyperthyroidism and ophthalmopathy.

Sequencing was performed on peripheral blood mononuclear cells (PBMCs), taken at new diagnosis, from a patient treated with antithyroid drugs. These receptors originate from a man between 35 and 55 years old with Graves disease. Both conserved end residues are trimmed from each CDR3.

>12|TRBJ2-5|TRBV6-2/TRBV6-3
ASSYFPYQETQY
>14|TRBJ2-7|TRBV12-3/TRBV12-4
ASSPLLAGESYEQY
>14|TRBJ2-7|TRBV6-1
ASSGGQGARTYEQY
>15|TRBJ1-4|TRBV18
ASSPLPGTATNEKLF
>11|TRBJ1-4|TRBV10-1
ASSLTILEKLF
>11|TRBJ2-1|TRBV20-1
SASLRGNNEQF
>13|TRBJ1-2|TRBV12-5
ASGYYGTGGNGYT
>16|TRBJ2-1|TRBV7-2
ASSLMLAGELGRNEQF
>13|TRBJ2-2|TRBV12-3/TRBV12-4
ASSFLTGSTGELF
>12|TRBJ2-7|TRBV2
ASSESSGNYEQY
>12|TRBJ2-4|TRBV13
ASSLEGSKNIQY
>13|TRBJ2-1|TRBV9
ASSVLSGRVNEQF